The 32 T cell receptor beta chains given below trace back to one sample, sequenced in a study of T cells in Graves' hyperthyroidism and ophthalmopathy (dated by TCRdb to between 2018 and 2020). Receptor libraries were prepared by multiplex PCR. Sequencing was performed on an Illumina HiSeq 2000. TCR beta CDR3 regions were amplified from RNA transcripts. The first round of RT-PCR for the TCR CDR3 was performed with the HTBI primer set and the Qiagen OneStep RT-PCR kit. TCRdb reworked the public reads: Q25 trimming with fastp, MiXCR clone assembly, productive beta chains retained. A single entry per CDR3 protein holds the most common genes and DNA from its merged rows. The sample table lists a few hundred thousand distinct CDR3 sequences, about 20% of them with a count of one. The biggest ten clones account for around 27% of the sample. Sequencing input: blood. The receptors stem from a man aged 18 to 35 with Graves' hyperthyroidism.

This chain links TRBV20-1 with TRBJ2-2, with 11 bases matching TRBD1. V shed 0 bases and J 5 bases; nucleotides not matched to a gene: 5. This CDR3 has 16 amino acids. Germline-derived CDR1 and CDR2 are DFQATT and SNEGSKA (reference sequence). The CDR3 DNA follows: TGCAGTGCTAGAGATCTGGGACAGGGGGATACCGGGGAGCTGTTTTTT. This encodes CSARDLGQGDTGELFF.

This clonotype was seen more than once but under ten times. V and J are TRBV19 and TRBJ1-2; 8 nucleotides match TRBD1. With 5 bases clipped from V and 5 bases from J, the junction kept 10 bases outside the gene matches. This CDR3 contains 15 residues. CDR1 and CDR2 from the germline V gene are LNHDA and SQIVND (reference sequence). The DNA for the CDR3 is TGTGCCAGTAGTGATTCCGGGACAGGCGCATATGGCTACACCTTC. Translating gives CASSDSGTGAYGYTF. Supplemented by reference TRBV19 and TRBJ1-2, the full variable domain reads DGGITQSPKYLFRKEGQNVTLSCEQNLNHDAMYWYRQDPGQGLRLIYYSQIVNDFQKGDIAEGYSVSREKKESFPLTVTSAQKNPTAFYLCASSDSGTGAYGYTFGSGTRLTVV.

The CDR3 protein is CSVEALAGGTDTQYF. The CDR3 coding sequence is TGCAGCGTTGAGGCTCTAGCGGGGGGTACAGATACGCAGTATTTT. The chain combines TRBV29-1 with TRBJ2-3, with 11 bases that match TRBD2. CDR3 size: 15 residues. Germline V gives CDR1 SQVTM, CDR2 ANQGSEA. J gave up 3 bases and V 3 bases, and 5 bases lay outside the gene matches.

CDR3 sequence reads: CASSQDPGQGVGYTF. CDR3 bases: TGCGCCAGCAGCCAAGACCCGGGACAGGGTGTGGGCTACACCTTC. The chain couples TRBV5-1 to TRBJ1-2, with 9 positions matching TRBD1. The CDR3 loop spans 15 amino acids. Germline CDR1 and CDR2: SGHRS and YFSETQ. The V segment lost 4 bases and the J segment 8 bases; nucleotides outside the gene matches: 12.

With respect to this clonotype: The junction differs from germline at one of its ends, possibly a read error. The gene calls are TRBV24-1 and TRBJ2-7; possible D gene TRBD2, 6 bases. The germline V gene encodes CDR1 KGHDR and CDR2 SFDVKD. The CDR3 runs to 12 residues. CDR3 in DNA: TGTGCCACCAGTGCCGGGGGATCCGAGCAGTGCTTC. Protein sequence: CATSAGGSEQCF.

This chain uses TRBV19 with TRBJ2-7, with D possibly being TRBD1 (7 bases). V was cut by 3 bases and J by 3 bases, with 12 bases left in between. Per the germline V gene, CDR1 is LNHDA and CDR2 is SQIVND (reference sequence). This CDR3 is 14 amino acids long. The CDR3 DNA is TGTGCCAGTAGTATCGGAGGGGGCGTCTACGAGCAGTACTTC. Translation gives CASSIGGGVYEQYF.

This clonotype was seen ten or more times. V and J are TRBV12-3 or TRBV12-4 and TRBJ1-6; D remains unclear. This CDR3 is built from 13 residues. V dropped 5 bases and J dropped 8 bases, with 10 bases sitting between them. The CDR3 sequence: CASSTVQDSPLHF. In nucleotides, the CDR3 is TGTGCCAGCAGTACGGTCCAGGATTCACCCCTCCACTTT.

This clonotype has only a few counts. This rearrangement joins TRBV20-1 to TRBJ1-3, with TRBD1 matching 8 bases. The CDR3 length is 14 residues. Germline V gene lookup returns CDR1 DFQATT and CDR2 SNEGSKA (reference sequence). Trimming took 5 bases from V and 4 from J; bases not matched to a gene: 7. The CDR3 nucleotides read TGCAGTGCTCCGGGACAGGCGAGGGGAAACACCATATATTTT. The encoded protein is CSAPGQARGNTIYF.

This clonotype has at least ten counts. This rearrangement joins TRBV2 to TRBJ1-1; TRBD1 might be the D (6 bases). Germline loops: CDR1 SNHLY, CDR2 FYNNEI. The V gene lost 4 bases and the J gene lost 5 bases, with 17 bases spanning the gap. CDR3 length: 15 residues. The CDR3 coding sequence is TGTGCCAGCAGTGGAGGAGTACAGGGAAATACTGAAGCTTTCTTT. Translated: CASSGGVQGNTEAFF.

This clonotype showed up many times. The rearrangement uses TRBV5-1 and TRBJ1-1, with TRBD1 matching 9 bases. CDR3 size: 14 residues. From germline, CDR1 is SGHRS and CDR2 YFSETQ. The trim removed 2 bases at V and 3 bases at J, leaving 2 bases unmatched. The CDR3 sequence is CASSFGTGYTEAFF. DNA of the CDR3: TGCGCCAGCAGCTTCGGGACAGGGTACACTGAAGCTTTCTTT.

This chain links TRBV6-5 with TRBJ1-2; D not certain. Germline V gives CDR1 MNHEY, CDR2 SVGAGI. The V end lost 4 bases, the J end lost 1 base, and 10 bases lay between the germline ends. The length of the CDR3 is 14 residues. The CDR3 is CASSLRTDNYGYTF. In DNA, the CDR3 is TGTGCCAGCAGTTTAAGGACGGATAACTATGGCTACACCTTC.

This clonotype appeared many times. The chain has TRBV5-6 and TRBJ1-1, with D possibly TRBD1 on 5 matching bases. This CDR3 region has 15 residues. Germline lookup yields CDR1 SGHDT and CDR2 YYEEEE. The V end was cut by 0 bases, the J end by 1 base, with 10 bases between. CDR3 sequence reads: CASSLGQGGNTEAFF. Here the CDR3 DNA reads TGTGCCAGCAGCTTGGGGCAGGGAGGGAACACTGAAGCTTTCTTT.

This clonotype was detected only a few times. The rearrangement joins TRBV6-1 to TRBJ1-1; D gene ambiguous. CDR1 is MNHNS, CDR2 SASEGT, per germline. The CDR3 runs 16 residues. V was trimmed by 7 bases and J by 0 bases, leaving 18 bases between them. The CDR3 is CASILHGVRLNTEAFF. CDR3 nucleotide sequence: TGTGCCAGCATTCTGCACGGGGTAAGGTTGAACACTGAAGCTTTCTTT.

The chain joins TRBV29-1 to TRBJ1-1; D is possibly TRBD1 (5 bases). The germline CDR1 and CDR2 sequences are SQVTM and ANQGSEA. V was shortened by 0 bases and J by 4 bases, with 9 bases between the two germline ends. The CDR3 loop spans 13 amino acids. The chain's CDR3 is CSVEEWDGTEAFF. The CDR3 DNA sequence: TGCAGCGTTGAAGAATGGGACGGCACTGAAGCTTTCTTT.

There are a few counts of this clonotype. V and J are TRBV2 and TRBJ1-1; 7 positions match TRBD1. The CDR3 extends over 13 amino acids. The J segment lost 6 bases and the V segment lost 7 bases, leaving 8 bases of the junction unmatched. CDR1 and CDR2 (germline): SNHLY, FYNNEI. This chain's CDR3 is CASIFKGASEAFF. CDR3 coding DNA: TGTGCCAGCATATTCAAGGGGGCTTCTGAAGCTTTCTTT.

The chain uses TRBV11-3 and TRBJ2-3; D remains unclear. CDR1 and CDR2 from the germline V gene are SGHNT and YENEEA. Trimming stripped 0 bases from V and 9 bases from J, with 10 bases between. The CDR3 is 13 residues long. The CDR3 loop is CASSLDGERTQYF. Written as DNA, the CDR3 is TGTGCCAGCAGCTTAGATGGAGAAAGGACGCAGTATTTT.

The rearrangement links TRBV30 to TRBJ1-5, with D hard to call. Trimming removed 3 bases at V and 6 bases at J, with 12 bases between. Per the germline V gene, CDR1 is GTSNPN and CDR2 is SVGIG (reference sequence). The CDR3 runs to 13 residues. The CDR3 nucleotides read TGTGCCTGGAGCCCAATGGGCGGTCAGCCCCAGCATTTT. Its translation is CAWSPMGGQPQHF.

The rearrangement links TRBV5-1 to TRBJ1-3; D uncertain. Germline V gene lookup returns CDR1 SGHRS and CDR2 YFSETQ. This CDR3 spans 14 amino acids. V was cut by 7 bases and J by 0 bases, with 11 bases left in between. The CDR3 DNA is TGCGCCAGCGGACTAGATTACTCTGGAAACACCATATATTTT. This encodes CASGLDYSGNTIYF.

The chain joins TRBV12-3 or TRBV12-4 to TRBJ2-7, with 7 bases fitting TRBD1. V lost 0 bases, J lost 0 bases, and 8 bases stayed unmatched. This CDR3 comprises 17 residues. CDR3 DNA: TGTGCCAGCAGTTTAGCGGTAGGGGACAGCCGCTCCTACGAGCAGTACTTC. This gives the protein CASSLAVGDSRSYEQYF.

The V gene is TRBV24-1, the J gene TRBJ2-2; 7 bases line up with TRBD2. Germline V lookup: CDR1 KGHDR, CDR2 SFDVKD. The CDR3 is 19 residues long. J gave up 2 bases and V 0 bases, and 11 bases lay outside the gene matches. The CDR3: CATSDLGSSGRGNTGELFF. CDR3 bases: TGTGCCACCAGTGATTTGGGAAGCTCTGGGAGGGGAAACACCGGGGAGCTGTTTTTT.

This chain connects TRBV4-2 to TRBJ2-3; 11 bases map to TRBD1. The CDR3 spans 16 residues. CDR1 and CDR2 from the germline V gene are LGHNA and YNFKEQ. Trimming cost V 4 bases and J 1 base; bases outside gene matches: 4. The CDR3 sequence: CASSPGTGGGTDTQYF. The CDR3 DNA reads TGTGCCAGCAGCCCAGGGACAGGGGGAGGCACAGATACGCAGTATTTT.

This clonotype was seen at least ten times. CDR3 region: CAWSVLGQGAYGYTF. CDR3 nucleotides: TGTGCCTGGAGTGTACTTGGGCAGGGGGCCTATGGCTACACCTTC. This rearrangement joins TRBV30 to TRBJ1-2; 8 bases match TRBD1. The CDR3 loop spans 15 amino acids. V was clipped by 0 bases and J by 4 bases; unmatched bases: 7. CDR1 and CDR2 from the germline V gene are GTSNPN and SVGIG (reference sequence).

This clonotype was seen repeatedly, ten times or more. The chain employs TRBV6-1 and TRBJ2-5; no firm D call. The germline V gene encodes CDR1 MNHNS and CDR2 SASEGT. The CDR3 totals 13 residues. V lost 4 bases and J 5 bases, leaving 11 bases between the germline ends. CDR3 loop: CASSVVLTETQYF. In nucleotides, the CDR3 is TGTGCCAGCAGTGTTGTCCTTACGGAGACCCAGTACTTC.

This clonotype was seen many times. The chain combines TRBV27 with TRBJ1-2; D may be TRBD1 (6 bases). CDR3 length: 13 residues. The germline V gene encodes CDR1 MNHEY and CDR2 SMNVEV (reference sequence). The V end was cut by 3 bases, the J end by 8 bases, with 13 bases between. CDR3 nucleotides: TGTGCCAGCAGTTTTGCGACAGGTTTCGGCTACACCTTC. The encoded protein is CASSFATGFGYTF.

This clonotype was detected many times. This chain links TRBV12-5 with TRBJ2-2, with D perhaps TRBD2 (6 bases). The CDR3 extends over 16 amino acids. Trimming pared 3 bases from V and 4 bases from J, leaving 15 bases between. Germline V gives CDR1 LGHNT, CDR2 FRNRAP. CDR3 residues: CASGFRATSLTGELFF. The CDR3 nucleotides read TGTGCTAGTGGTTTTAGGGCCACTAGCCTCACCGGGGAGCTGTTTTTT.

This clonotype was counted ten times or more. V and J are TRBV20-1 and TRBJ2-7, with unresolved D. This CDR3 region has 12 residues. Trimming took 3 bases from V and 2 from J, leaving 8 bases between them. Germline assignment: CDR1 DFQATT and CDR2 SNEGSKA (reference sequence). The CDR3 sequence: CSASRSPYEQYF. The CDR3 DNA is TGCAGTGCTAGCAGGTCTCCCTACGAGCAGTACTTC.

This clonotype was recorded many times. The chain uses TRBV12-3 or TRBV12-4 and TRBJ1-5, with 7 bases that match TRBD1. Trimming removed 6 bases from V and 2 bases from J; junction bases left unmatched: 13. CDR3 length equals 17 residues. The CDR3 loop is CASSPSPTGRGNQPQHF. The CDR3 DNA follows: TGTGCCAGCAGCCCCTCCCCGACAGGGCGCGGCAATCAGCCCCAGCATTTT.

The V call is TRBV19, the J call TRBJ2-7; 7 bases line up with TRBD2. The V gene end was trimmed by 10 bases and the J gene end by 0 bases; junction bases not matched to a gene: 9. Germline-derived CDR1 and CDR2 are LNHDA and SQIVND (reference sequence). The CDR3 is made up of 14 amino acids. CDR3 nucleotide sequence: TGTGCCACCGCCGTTATAGCGGGCTCCTACGAGCAGTACTTC. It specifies CATAVIAGSYEQYF.

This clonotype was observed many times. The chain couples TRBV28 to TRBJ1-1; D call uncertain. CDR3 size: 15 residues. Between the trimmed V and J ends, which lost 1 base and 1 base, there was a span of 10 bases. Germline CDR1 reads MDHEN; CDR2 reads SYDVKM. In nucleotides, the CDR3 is TGTGCCAGCAGTTTATTTAGTAATGCGAACACTGAAGCTTTCTTT. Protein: CASSLFSNANTEAFF.

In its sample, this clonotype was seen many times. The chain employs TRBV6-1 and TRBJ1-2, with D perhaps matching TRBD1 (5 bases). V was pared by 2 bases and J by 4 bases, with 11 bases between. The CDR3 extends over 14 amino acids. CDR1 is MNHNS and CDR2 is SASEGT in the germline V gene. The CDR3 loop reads CASSEYWGGYGYTF. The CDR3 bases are TGTGCCAGCAGTGAATATTGGGGGGGCTATGGCTACACCTTC.

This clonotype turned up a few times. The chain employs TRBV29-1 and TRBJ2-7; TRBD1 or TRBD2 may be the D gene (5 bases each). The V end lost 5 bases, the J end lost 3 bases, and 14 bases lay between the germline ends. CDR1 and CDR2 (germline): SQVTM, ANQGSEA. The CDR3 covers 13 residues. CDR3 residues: CSVLGDLSYEQYF. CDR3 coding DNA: TGCAGCGTTTTGGGGGATTTGAGCTACGAGCAGTACTTC.

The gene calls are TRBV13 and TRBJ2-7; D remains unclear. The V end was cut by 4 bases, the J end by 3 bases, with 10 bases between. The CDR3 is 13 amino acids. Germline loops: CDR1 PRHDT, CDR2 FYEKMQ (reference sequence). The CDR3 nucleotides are TGTGCCAGCAGCTCCTCTTCCCTCTACGAGCAGTACTTC. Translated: CASSSSSLYEQYF. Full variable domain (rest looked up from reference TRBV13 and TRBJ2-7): AAGVIQSPRHLIKEKRETATLKCYPIPRHDTVYWYQQGPGQDPQFLISFYEKMQSDKGSIPDRFSAQQFSDYHSELNMSSLELGDSALYFCASSSSSLYEQYFGPGTRLTVT.